Listed here is a single T cell receptor (beta chain). The antigen remains unidentified. This sample was taken from a study of beta chain features in type 1 diabetes. Study-level points and caveats: Across all four CD4+ subsets, people with type 1 diabetes showed modestly shorter TCRB CDR3s.

The CDR3 consists of 15 residues. V lost 2 bases, J lost 4 bases, and 15 bases lay in between. Germline assignment: CDR1 SGDLS and CDR2 YYNGEE. Every bit of the isolated RNA underwent reverse transcription, so sequencing read expressed TCRB transcripts. Produced via immunoSEQ multiplex PCR; TCRdb's table is partial and in-frame only. Here the sample spans some 330,000 clones, 10% to 15% being singletons. The material sequenced was naive CD4+ T cells from blood. This TCR was recovered from a woman younger than 30 with type 1 diabetes. This chain links TRBV9 with TRBJ2-5; the D gene is possibly TRBD2 (7 bases). CDR3 in amino acids: CASSVWGGASETQYF. The CDR3 nucleotides are TGTGCCAGCAGCGTTTGGGGGGGGGCCTCAGAGACCCAGTACTTC.